This is a list of T cell receptor beta chains from one sample in a study of blood T cells in healthy people across ages. TCRdb passed the 5' RACE reads through MiXCR, listing each CDR3 protein once. The sample has 730,000 or so distinct CDR3 sequences, about 42% seen once; the top ten hold 20% to 25%. The sequencing input was blood. These receptors came from a woman in her sixties or seventies in good health. Both conserved end residues are part of each CDR3. D genes are given only for firm matches. Part of the rows lack a size; the others show once, few, many or a class for expanded clones.

>13|TRBJ1-4|TRBV29-1|.|.
TGCAGCGTTGAAGCAGGGCGACAAGAAAAACTGTTTTTT
CSVEAGRQEKLFF
>14|TRBJ2-7|TRBV20-1|.|.
TGCAGTCCCGGTCGGCATACTAGCTCCTACGAGCAGTACTTC
CSPGRHTSSYEQYF
>15|TRBJ2-3|TRBV7-2|many|TRBD2
TGTGCCAGCAGCCTGTCGGGGGGGAAATCAGATACGCAGTATTTT
CASSLSGGKSDTQYF
>17|TRBJ2-1|TRBV5-1|.|TRBD1
TGCGCCGGCAGCTTGGTAGGGGGACAGGGGCGCATCAATGAGCAGTTCTTC
CAGSLVGGQGRINEQFF
>15|TRBJ2-1|TRBV20-1|.|TRBD1
TGCAGTGCTAGGGGCCGGGGACAGGGAGCCAATGAGCAGTTCTTC
CSARGRGQGANEQFF
>14|TRBJ2-1|TRBV28|.|.
TGTGCCAGCAGTTGGCCCCCGGCGGGCAATGAGCAGTTCTTC
CASSWPPAGNEQFF
>14|TRBJ2-5|TRBV4-3|few|.
TGCGCCAGCAGCCAACGACTTTACCAAGAGACCCAGTACTTC
CASSQRLYQETQYF
>20|TRBJ2-6|TRBV7-2|few|.
TGTGCCAGCAGCTTAGCGTTTATTGGGCAGCCTTTAGCTGGGGCCAACGTCCTGACTTTC
CASSLAFIGQPLAGANVLTF
>15|TRBJ2-7|TRBV6-2/TRBV6-3|once|TRBD1
TGTGCCAGCAGAAACCCGGAGGGACAGGCCTACGAGCAGTACTTC
CASRNPEGQAYEQYF
>14|TRBJ2-5|TRBV15|once|TRBD2
TGTGCCACCAGCACGGGGGGGGAACAAGAGACCCAGTACTTC
CATSTGGEQETQYF
>15|TRBJ2-4|TRBV7-2|.|.
TGTGCCAGCAGCCCGGGGGTAGGAGAAAGGAACATTCAGTACTTC
CASSPGVGERNIQYF
>14|TRBJ1-5|TRBV12-3/TRBV12-4|.|.
TGTGCCAGCAGTTATGGCAGGGGCTCTCAGTCCCAGCATTTT
CASSYGRGSQSQHF
>18|TRBJ2-1|TRBV4-1|.|TRBD2
TGCGCCAGCAGCCGATCCCCGGGGGCTAGCGGGTTATACAATGAGCAGTTCTTC
CASSRSPGASGLYNEQFF
>16|TRBJ2-2|TRBV27|.|TRBD2
TGTGCCAGCAGTAACCGTAGACTAGCGGAGACCGGGGAGCTGTTTTTT
CASSNRRLAETGELFF
>15|TRBJ2-1|TRBV27|few|TRBD2
TGTGCCAGCAGGGGTCTAGCGGGGATATGGAATGAGCAGTTCTTC
CASRGLAGIWNEQFF
>14|TRBJ2-3|TRBV7-9|once|.
TGTGCCAGCAGCAAAGGGACTAGCACAGATACGCAGTATTTT
CASSKGTSTDTQYF
>16|TRBJ2-5|TRBV9|.|TRBD2
TGTGCCAGCAGCGTAGGGTCTAGCGGAAACCAAGAGACCCAGTACTTC
CASSVGSSGNQETQYF
>14|TRBJ2-1|TRBV20-1|.|.
TGCAGCGCTAGCCCCCCGAGGGGCATGGATGAGCAGTTCTTC
CSASPPRGMDEQFF
>15|TRBJ1-6|TRBV11-2|.|TRBD1
TGTGCCAGCAGCCGAGGACAGGGGGCAGGTTCACCCCTCCACTTT
CASSRGQGAGSPLHF
>14|TRBJ2-4|TRBV28|few|.
TGTGCCAGCAGTTTATTCCCTTCGGGAAACATTCAGTACTTC
CASSLFPSGNIQYF
>14|TRBJ2-7|TRBV3-1|.|TRBD1
TGTGCCAGCAGCCAAACGGGACAGTTCTACGAGCAGTACTTC
CASSQTGQFYEQYF
>12|TRBJ2-4|TRBV12-3/TRBV12-4|many|.
TGTGCCAGCAGTGAAGGGTGGCACATTCAGTACTTC
CASSEGWHIQYF
>14|TRBJ1-5|TRBV15|.|.
TGTGCCACCAGCTCCCGAGTTGGGGGTCAGCCCCAGCATTTT
CATSSRVGGQPQHF
>13|TRBJ1-2|TRBV9|.|.
TGTGCCAACAGCGTTGGAGGGAGAGGTGGCTACACCTTC
CANSVGGRGGYTF
>14|TRBJ2-1|TRBV27|many|TRBD1
TGTGCCAGCAGCTCTGATCAGGGGGCAAATGAGCAGTTCTTC
CASSSDQGANEQFF
>15|TRBJ1-5|TRBV6-6|.|.
TGTGCCAGCAGTTACGTCCAGGGCGGCAATCAGCCCCAGCATTTT
CASSYVQGGNQPQHF
>14|TRBJ1-5|TRBV24-1|.|.
TGTGCCGCCCCGCTGCTTGGTAACAATCAGCCCCAGCATTTT
CAAPLLGNNQPQHF
>19|TRBJ2-4|TRBV3-1|.|.
TGTGCCAGCAGCCAAGCCCTGTCTTGGGGGGGCTGGAGCAAAAACATTCAGTACTTC
CASSQALSWGGWSKNIQYF
>15|TRBJ1-1|TRBV6-2/TRBV6-3|few|.
TGTGCCAGCAGTTACTCGAGGACAGTTGGTTCTGAAGCTTTCTTT
CASSYSRTVGSEAFF
>14|TRBJ2-7|TRBV27|once|.
TGTGCCAGCAGTACCCGGGACCCAGGCTACGAGCAGTACTTC
CASSTRDPGYEQYF
>15|TRBJ2-7|TRBV11-2|once|TRBD2
TGTGCCAGCAGCGAGGGGGGTGCGGGAGGGATCGAGCAGTACTTC
CASSEGGAGGIEQYF
>14|TRBJ2-7|TRBV13|.|TRBD2
TGTGCCAGCAGCAACGGACTAGCTGGCTACGAGCAGTACTTC
CASSNGLAGYEQYF
>15|TRBJ2-1|TRBV12-3/TRBV12-4|many|.
TGTGCCAGCAGTGCATGGGGGGGGCGCGACAATGAGCAGTTCTTC
CASSAWGGRDNEQFF
>16|TRBJ2-3|TRBV9|few|.
TGTGCCAGCAGCCCAGAGGGGGGGTCTTACACAGATACGCAGTATTTT
CASSPEGGSYTDTQYF
>15|TRBJ2-7|TRBV6-2/TRBV6-3|.|.
TGTGCCAGCAGGGACACGGCGGGGCCCCCCTACGAGCAGTACTTC
CASRDTAGPPYEQYF
>12|TRBJ2-7|TRBV29-1|few|.
TGCAGCGTTGGCTACCTACACTACGAGCAGTACTTC
CSVGYLHYEQYF
>15|TRBJ1-5|TRBV5-1|many|TRBD1
TGCGCCAGCAGCAAGGGACAGGGCCCGAATCAGCCCCAGCATTTT
CASSKGQGPNQPQHF
>15|TRBJ2-7|TRBV7-2|.|.
TGTGCCAGCACCATACCGACAGGAAGGAGCTACGAGCAGTACTTC
CASTIPTGRSYEQYF
>14|TRBJ1-5|TRBV12-3/TRBV12-4|.|TRBD1
TGTGCCAGCAGTTTGCAGGGGGTGGGTCAGCCCCAGCATTTT
CASSLQGVGQPQHF
>15|TRBJ2-7|TRBV20-1|.|TRBD2
TGCAGTGCTAAAGCCAGCGGGGGAAACTCCTACGAGCAGTACTTC
CSAKASGGNSYEQYF